A selection of T cell receptor beta chains follows, all from one sample in a study of T cell changes during pregnancy in multiple sclerosis. The table came from immunoSEQ multiplex PCR; TCRdb's copy has only in-frame clones and leaves some out. The table records under 95,000 clones, 85% to 95% of them present only once. Source: peripheral blood, taken after pregnancy. The receptors stem from a female donor with multiple sclerosis, enrolled in a pregnancy study. Both conserved end residues are part of each CDR3. Fields, in order: J gene, clone size, V gene, D gene, CDR3 DNA, CDR3 protein. A D gene is named only where the DNA matches it firmly. Size is stated for part of the rows, as once, few or many counts, or as a class when the clone is expanded.

TRBJ1-1 - TRBV5-1 TRBD1 TGCGCCAGCAGCTTGCAAGGACAGGGGGCCACTGAAGCTTTCTTT CASSLQGQGATEAFF
TRBJ1-5 - TRBV15 - TGTGCCACCAGCAGAGACTATTCCAATCAGCCCCAGCATTTT CATSRDYSNQPQHF
TRBJ2-7 once TRBV7-9 TRBD1 TGTGCCAGCAGCCTAGGGACAGTCTCCTACGAGCAGTACTTC CASSLGTVSYEQYF
TRBJ1-2 - TRBV2 - TGTGCCAGCGAGGCCGGACAGAACTATGGCTACACCTTC CASEAGQNYGYTF
TRBJ2-3 few TRBV7-9 - TGTGCCAGCAGCTCCCGCATTGGAGGGCACCAGTCCACAGATACGCAGTATTTT CASSSRIGGHQSTDTQYF
TRBJ2-3 - TRBV7-3 - TGTGCCAGCAGCTCCTCACCACTAGGGGATACGCAGTATTTT CASSSSPLGDTQYF
TRBJ1-3 - TRBV6-1 - TGTGCCACCAGGCTACAGAACACCATATATTTT CATRLQNTIYF
TRBJ2-1 - TRBV7-2 TRBD2 TGTGCCAGCAGCTACCGGGGGGTGGGCTCCTACAATGAGCAGTTCTTC CASSYRGVGSYNEQFF
TRBJ1-3 - TRBV29-1 - TGCAGCACAACGACAGGTTCTGGAAACACCATATATTTT CSTTTGSGNTIYF
TRBJ2-2 - TRBV6-1 TRBD1 TGTGCCAGCAGACGACAGGGGGCGAACACCGGGGAGCTGTTTTTT CASRRQGANTGELFF
TRBJ2-1 - TRBV5-1 TRBD2 TGCGCCAGCAGCTTGGGACTAGCGGGAGGGTTTTCCTACAATGAGCAGTTCTTC CASSLGLAGGFSYNEQFF
TRBJ1-2 - TRBV6-1 TRBD1 TGTGCCAGTATGGACAGGACGATATATGGCTACACCTTC CASMDRTIYGYTF
TRBJ2-1 - TRBV29-1 TRBD2 TGCAGCGTTGAACGACTAGCGCTGAGCTCCTACAATGAGCAGTTCTTC CSVERLALSSYNEQFF
TRBJ1-1 - TRBV5-1 TRBD1 TGCGCCAGCAGCCTGGGACAGGGTATTGAAGCTTTCTTT CASSLGQGIEAFF
TRBJ1-5 - TRBV19 - TGTGCCAGTAGTATAAGAGGTAACAGCAATCAGCCCCAGCATTTT CASSIRGNSNQPQHF
TRBJ2-3 - TRBV2 TRBD2 TGTGCCAGCAGAAGGACTAGCGGGAGGACCACGGAAACAGATACGCAGTATTTT CASRRTSGRTTETDTQYF
TRBJ1-2 - TRBV7-2 - TGTGCCAGCAGCAACCGACAGGTCCACTATGGCTACACCTTC CASSNRQVHYGYTF
TRBJ1-5 - TRBV7-8 - TGTGCCAGCAGCTTAGTACAGGGTCTTGGCCTGATAAATCAGCCCCAGCATTTT CASSLVQGLGLINQPQHF
TRBJ1-4 - TRBV29-1 - TGCAGCGTCAAACGGATCGGGGAAAAACTGTTTTTT CSVKRIGEKLFF
TRBJ1-5 - TRBV7-2 - TGTGCCAGCAGCTTAGAGGGGATTGGGAATCAGCCCCAGCATTTT CASSLEGIGNQPQHF
TRBJ2-1 - TRBV9 - TGTGCCAGCAGCGGGGACATCTCCTACAATGAGCAGTTCTTC CASSGDISYNEQFF
TRBJ2-3 - TRBV6-5 TRBD1 TGTGCCAGCAGTTACACGGACAGGCCCACCACAGATACGCAGTATTTT CASSYTDRPTTDTQYF
TRBJ1-6 - TRBV12-5 - TGTGCTAGTGGTTTGGTAGGAGATTCACCCCTCCACTTT CASGLVGDSPLHF
TRBJ1-5 - TRBV6-5 - TGTGCCAGCAGCAATCAGGGATTAGGTAATCAGCCCCAGCATTTT CASSNQGLGNQPQHF
TRBJ2-4 - TRBV29-1 - TGCAGCGTTGCTGAATGGACAGAGACGGCCAAAAACATTCAGTACTTC CSVAEWTETAKNIQYF
TRBJ2-6 - TRBV30 TRBD1 TGTGCCTGGGGGACAGGTGGGGCCAACGTCCTGACTTTC CAWGTGGANVLTF
TRBJ1-1 once TRBV6-5 - TGTGCCAGCAGTTTTACCCCGACAATGGGCGTCTCTGAAGCTTTCTTT CASSFTPTMGVSEAFF
TRBJ2-5 - TRBV2 - TGTGCCAGCGAAATAGAGGGAAAAGAGACCCAGTACTTC CASEIEGKETQYF
TRBJ1-5 - TRBV5-1 - TGCGCCAGCAGCTTGTCCGGGGTTCGCAATCAGCCCCAGCATTTT CASSLSGVRNQPQHF
TRBJ1-4 once TRBV4-3 TRBD1 TGCGCCAGCAGCCAATCGGGGACAGGGGGCGAGGTCGAAAAACTGTTTTTT CASSQSGTGGEVEKLFF
TRBJ1-3 - TRBV6-1 - TGTGCCAGCAGTGAGATTAGCTCAGAAACCTCTGGAAACACCATATATTTT CASSEISSETSGNTIYF
TRBJ2-3 once TRBV6-6 TRBD2 TGTGCCAGCAGAAGCGGGGGTCGCACAGATACGCAGTATTTT CASRSGGRTDTQYF
TRBJ1-2 - TRBV29-1 - TGCAGCGTTGAAGGACAGGCTCGAAACTATGGCTACACCTTC CSVEGQARNYGYTF
TRBJ2-6 - TRBV4-2 TRBD2 TGTGCCAGCAGCGCGTTGACTAGCGGGGGGGCCTTAGGGGCCAACGTCCTGACTTTC CASSALTSGGALGANVLTF
TRBJ2-7 - TRBV19 TRBD1 TGTGCCAGTACCCCGTCCCGGGACAGAGACTACGAGCAGTACTTC CASTPSRDRDYEQYF
TRBJ1-1 - TRBV2 TRBD1 TGTGCCAGCAGTGAAGCGTGGGGTCTTGGACAGGGTCGAGCTTTCTTT CASSEAWGLGQGRAFF
TRBJ2-5 - TRBV9 TRBD1 TGTGCCAGCAGCGTAGGGGGACAGGGGAAGACCCAGTACTTC CASSVGGQGKTQYF
TRBJ1-5 once TRBV30 - TGTGCCTGGAGTCGCGGATGGGTCGTCAGGGTCCAGCCCCAGCATTTT CAWSRGWVVRVQPQHF
TRBJ1-2 - TRBV6-5 TRBD1 TGTGCCAGCAGTTACGCGGGACAGGACTATGGCTACACCTTC CASSYAGQDYGYTF
TRBJ1-1 - TRBV7-2 TRBD1 TGTGCCAGCAGCTTCACAGGGGGCCCGAACACTGAAGCTTTCTTT CASSFTGGPNTEAFF
TRBJ2-7 - TRBV6-6 - TGTGCCAGCACCGACCAGGCGCCAAGTCACGAGCAGTACTTC CASTDQAPSHEQYF
TRBJ2-3 - TRBV27 TRBD2 TGTGCCAGCAGTTCCCTTTTTGCGGGAGGGTCTACAGATACGCAGTATTTT CASSSLFAGGSTDTQYF
TRBJ2-7 - TRBV11-2 TRBD1 TGTGCCAGCAGCTTCCGGGACAGATCCTCCTACGAGCAGTACTTC CASSFRDRSSYEQYF
TRBJ2-3 - TRBV30 TRBD1 TGTGCCCAGGGACAGGGGATGGACACAGATACGCAGTATTTT CAQGQGMDTDTQYF
TRBJ1-2 once TRBV27 - TGTGCCAGCAGTTACTCTAGGGGGTTCTCTGGCTACACCTTC CASSYSRGFSGYTF
TRBJ2-7 once TRBV13 TRBD1 TGTGCCAGCAGCCGCGTACAGGGGATGAGTTACGAGCAGTACTTC CASSRVQGMSYEQYF
TRBJ2-7 - TRBV6-5 TRBD2 TGTGCCAGCAGTTACTCCGGGACTAGCGTCCACGAGCAGTACTTC CASSYSGTSVHEQYF
TRBJ1-3 - TRBV6-6 - TGTGCCAGCAGACCCGGGGAAGGAGGAAACACCATATATTTT CASRPGEGGNTIYF
TRBJ2-7 once TRBV2 - TGTGCCACCGCTTGGCTCTACGAGCAGTACTTC CATAWLYEQYF
TRBJ2-7 - TRBV29-1 - TGCAGCGTTGTGACTCTAGGAGAGCAGTACTTC CSVVTLGEQYF
TRBJ1-2 - TRBV7-2 - TGTGCCAGCAGCTTAATGCGGGGACCCTATGGCTACACCTTC CASSLMRGPYGYTF
TRBJ2-3 - TRBV19 - TGTGCCAGTAGTATAGGTCAGGGAGGAGATACGCAGTATTTT CASSIGQGGDTQYF
TRBJ1-3 - TRBV7-2 - TGTGCCAGCAGCTTAAGGGGAACGCCGGGAAACACCATATATTTT CASSLRGTPGNTIYF
TRBJ2-5 - TRBV5-4 TRBD1 TGTGCCAGCAGCCTACAGGGGGCTCAAGAGACCCAGTACTTC CASSLQGAQETQYF